One and the same sample provided the 9 T cell receptor beta chains below, sequenced in a study of vaccination and CD4 T cells after COVID-19. These TCRs are of unknown antigen specificity. Cultured CD4+ T cell DNA was sequenced using the Oncomine TCR Beta short-read assay. TCRdb fed the PCR reads into MiXCR, producing one record per CDR3 protein. The sample records approximately 8,000 distinct CDR3 sequences, 30% to 45% being singletons. The sample's treatment: approximately 11-day PBMC culture with coronavirus spike peptide pools or control peptides (ViraFEST assay). CD4+ T cells of the unexposed donor were collected before the COVID-19 pandemic (2011-2018). The sample comprised CD4+ T cells from blood, cultured in vitro. The receptors derive from a human donor in good health.

Here the CDR3 reads CSATPGRLGDTIYF. CDR3 in DNA: TGCAGTGCTACGCCAGGACGGCTTGGGGACACCATATATTTT. The J gene is TRBJ1-3, the V gene TRBV20-1, with D hard to call. CDR3 length: 14 amino acids. CDR1 is DFQATT, CDR2 SNEGSKA, per germline (reference sequence). The V end lost 4 bases, the J end lost 8 bases, and 18 bases lay between the germline ends.

This clonotype was seen a few times. The chain joins TRBV27 to TRBJ2-3; D is ambiguous. This CDR3 is 13 amino acids long. V was pared by 3 bases and J by 2 bases, with 6 bases between. Germline CDR1 MNHEY, CDR2 SMNVEV (reference sequence). CDR3 in amino acids: CASSLGSTDTQYF. CDR3 nucleotides: TGTGCCAGCAGTTTGGGCTCCACAGATACGCAGTATTTT.

The DNA for the CDR3 is TGTGCCAGTACGGACAGGGTCGGACAGCCCCAGCATTTT. This translates into CASTDRVGQPQHF. The V gene is TRBV19, the J gene TRBJ1-5, with 8 bases fitting TRBD1. The CDR3 sequence is 13 residues long. V lost 7 bases to trimming and J lost 7 bases; unmatched junction nucleotides: 6. From germline, CDR1 is LNHDA and CDR2 SQIVND (reference sequence).

There are a few counts of this clonotype. V gene TRBV7-3 combines with J gene TRBJ2-7, with D unclear. V was shortened by 3 bases and J by 1 base, with 13 bases between the two germline ends. The CDR3 covers 15 residues. Germline V gene data show CDR1 as SGHTA and CDR2 as FQGTGA. The CDR3 sequence is CASSFNVGQSYEQYF. DNA of the CDR3: TGTGCCAGCAGCTTCAATGTCGGGCAGTCCTACGAGCAGTACTTC.

The chain joins TRBV6-1 to TRBJ1-2; 9 bases map to TRBD1. Per the germline V gene, CDR1 is MNHNS and CDR2 is SASEGT. The V segment lost 6 bases and the J segment 8 bases; nucleotides outside the gene matches: 10. This CDR3 region has 14 residues. The CDR3 sequence: CASSLTTGGRGYTF. For the CDR3, the DNA is TGTGCCAGCAGCCTGACGACAGGGGGGAGGGGCTACACCTTC.

The chain carries TRBV27 and TRBJ1-4, with D possibly TRBD1 on 5 matching bases. The germline V and J ends were trimmed by 7 bases and 3 bases, with 12 bases remaining between them. The CDR3 contains 14 residues. Per the germline V gene, CDR1 is MNHEY and CDR2 is SMNVEV (reference sequence). The CDR3 here is CASTSWGANEKLFF. The CDR3 DNA follows: TGTGCCAGCACCTCATGGGGGGCTAATGAAAAACTGTTTTTT.

The chain carries TRBV19 and TRBJ2-5; the match to TRBD1 covers 8 bases. The CDR3 contains 12 residues. V lost 8 bases to trimming and J lost 7 bases; unmatched junction nucleotides: 6. Germline V gene data show CDR1 as LNHDA and CDR2 as SQIVND (reference sequence). The CDR3 region has the DNA TGTGCCAGTGGGGACAGGTTCGGGACCCAGTACTTC. Protein sequence: CASGDRFGTQYF.

The V call is TRBV6-5, the J call TRBJ1-2; D call uncertain. V dropped 4 bases and J dropped 6 bases, with 9 bases sitting between them. This CDR3 contains 12 residues. Germline CDR1 MNHEY, CDR2 SVGAGI. CDR3 protein: CASSLFGNGYTF. DNA for the CDR3: TGTGCCAGCAGTTTATTCGGGAATGGCTACACCTTC.

J is TRBJ1-1 and V is TRBV29-1; possibly TRBD1 for D (6 bases). The CDR3 contains 13 residues. The germline CDR1 and CDR2 sequences are SQVTM and ANQGSEA. V dropped 6 bases and J dropped 0 bases, with 11 bases sitting between them. The CDR3 here is CSVEQGVNTEAFF. The CDR3 DNA reads as TGCAGCGTAGAACAGGGTGTGAACACTGAAGCTTTCTTT.